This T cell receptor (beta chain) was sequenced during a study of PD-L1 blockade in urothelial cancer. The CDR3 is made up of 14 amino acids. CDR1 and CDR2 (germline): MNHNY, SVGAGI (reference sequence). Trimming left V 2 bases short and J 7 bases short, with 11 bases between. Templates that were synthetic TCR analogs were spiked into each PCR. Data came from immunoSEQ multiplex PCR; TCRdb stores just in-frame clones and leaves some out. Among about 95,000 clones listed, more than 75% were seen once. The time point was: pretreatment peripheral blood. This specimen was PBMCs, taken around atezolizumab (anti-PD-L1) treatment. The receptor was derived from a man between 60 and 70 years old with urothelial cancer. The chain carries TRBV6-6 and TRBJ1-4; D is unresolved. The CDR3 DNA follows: TGTGCCAGCAGTTACAAGGCAGAGGGTGAAAAACTGTTTTTT. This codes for CASSYKAEGEKLFF.